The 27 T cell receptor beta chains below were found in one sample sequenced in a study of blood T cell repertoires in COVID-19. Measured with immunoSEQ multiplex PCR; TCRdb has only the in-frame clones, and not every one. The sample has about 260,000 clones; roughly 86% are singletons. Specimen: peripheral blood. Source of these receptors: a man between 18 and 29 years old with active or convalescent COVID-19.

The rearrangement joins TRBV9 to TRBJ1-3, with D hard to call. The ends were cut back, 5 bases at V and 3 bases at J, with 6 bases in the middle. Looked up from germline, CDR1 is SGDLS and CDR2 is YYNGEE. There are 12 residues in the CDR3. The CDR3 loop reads CASSFSGNTIYF. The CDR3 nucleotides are TGTGCCAGCAGTTTCAGTGGAAACACCATATATTTT.

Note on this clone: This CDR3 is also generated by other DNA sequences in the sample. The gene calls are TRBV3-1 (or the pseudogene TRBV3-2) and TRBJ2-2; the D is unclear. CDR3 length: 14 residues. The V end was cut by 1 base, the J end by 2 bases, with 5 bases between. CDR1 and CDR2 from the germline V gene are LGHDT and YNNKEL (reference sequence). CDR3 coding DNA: TGTGCCAGCAGCCAAGCAGGAAACACCGGGGAGCTGTTTTTT. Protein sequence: CASSQAGNTGELFF.

CDR3 DNA: TGTGCCAGCAACGGGGGAAGCGGCTACGAGCAGTACTTC. Its translation: CASNGGSGYEQYF. V gene TRBV12-3 or TRBV12-4 combines with J gene TRBJ2-7; D possibly corresponds to TRBD2 (6 bases). The V gene lost 7 bases and the J gene lost 3 bases, with 13 bases spanning the gap. The CDR3 is made up of 13 amino acids.

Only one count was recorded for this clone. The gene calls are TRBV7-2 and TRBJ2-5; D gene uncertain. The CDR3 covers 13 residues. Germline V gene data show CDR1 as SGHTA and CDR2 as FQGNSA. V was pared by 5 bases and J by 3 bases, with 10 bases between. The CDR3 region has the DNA TGTGCCAGCAGCCAGTCAACTAAAGAGACCCAGTACTTC. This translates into CASSQSTKETQYF.

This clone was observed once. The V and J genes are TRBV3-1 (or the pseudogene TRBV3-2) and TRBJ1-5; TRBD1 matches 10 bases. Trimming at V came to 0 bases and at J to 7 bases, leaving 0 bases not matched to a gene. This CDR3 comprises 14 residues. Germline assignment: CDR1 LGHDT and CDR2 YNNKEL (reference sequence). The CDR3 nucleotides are TGTGCCAGCAGCCAAGAGACAGGGGGCCAGCCCCAGCATTTT. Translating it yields CASSQETGGQPQHF.

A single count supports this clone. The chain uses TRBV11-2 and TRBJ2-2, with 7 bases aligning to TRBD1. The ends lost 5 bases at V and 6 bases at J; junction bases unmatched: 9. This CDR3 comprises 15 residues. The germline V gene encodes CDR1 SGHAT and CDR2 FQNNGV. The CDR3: CASSHWDSPPGELFF. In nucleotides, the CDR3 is TGTGCCAGCAGCCACTGGGACAGCCCGCCCGGGGAGCTGTTTTTT.

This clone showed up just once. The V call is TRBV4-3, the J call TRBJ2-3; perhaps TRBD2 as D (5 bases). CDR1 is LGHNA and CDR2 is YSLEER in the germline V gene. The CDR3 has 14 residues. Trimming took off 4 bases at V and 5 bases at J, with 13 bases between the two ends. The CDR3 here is CASSPQVGGDTQYF. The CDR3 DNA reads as TGCGCCAGCAGCCCTCAAGTAGGAGGAGATACGCAGTATTTT.

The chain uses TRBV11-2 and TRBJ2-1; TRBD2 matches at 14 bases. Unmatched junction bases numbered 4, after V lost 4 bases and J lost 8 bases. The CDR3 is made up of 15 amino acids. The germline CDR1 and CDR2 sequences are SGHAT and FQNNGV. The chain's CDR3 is CASSWGLAGVDEQFF. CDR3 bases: TGTGCCAGCAGCTGGGGACTAGCGGGAGTTGATGAGCAGTTCTTC.

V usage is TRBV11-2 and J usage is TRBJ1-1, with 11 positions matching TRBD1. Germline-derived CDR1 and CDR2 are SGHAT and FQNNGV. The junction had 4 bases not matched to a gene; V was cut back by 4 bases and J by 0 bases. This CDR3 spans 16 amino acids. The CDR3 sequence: CASSSGQGVMNTEAFF. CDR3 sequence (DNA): TGTGCCAGCAGCTCGGGACAGGGGGTCATGAACACTGAAGCTTTCTTT.

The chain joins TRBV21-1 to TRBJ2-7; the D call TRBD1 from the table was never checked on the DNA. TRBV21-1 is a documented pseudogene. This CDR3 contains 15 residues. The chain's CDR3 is CASSGRGTGGYEQYF. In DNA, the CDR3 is TGTGCCAGCAGCGGGCGCGGGACAGGGGGTTACGAGCAGTACTTC.

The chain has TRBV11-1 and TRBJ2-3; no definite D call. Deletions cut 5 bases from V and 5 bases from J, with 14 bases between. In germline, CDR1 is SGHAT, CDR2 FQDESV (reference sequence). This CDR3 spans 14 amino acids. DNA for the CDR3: TGTGCCAGCAGCGCCCCGAGCGAGGTAGATACGCAGTATTTT. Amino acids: CASSAPSEVDTQYF.

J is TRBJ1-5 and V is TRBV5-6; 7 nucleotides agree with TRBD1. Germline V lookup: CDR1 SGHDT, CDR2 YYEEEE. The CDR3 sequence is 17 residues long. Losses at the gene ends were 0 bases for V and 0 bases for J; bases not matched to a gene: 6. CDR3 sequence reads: CASSLGPDRDSNQPQHF. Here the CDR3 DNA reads TGTGCCAGCAGCTTGGGCCCTGACAGGGATAGCAATCAGCCCCAGCATTTT.

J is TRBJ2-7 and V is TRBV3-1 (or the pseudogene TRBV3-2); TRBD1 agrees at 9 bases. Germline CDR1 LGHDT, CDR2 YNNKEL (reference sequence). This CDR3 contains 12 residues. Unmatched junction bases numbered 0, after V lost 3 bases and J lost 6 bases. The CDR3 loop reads CASSQGQGEQYF. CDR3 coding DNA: TGTGCCAGCAGCCAGGGACAGGGCGAGCAGTACTTC.

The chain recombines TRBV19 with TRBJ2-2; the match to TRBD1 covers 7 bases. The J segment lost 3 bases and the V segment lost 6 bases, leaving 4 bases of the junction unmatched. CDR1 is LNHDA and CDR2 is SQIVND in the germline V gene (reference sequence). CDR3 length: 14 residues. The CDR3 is CASSDQGDTGELFF. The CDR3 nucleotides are TGTGCCAGTAGCGACCAGGGGGACACCGGGGAGCTGTTTTTT.

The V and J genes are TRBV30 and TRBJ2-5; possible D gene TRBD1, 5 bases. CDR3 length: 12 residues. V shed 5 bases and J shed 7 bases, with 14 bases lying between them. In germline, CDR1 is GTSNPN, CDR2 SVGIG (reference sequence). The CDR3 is CAWSRGETTQYF. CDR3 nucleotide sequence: TGTGCCTGGTCAAGGGGCGAAACGACCCAGTACTTC.

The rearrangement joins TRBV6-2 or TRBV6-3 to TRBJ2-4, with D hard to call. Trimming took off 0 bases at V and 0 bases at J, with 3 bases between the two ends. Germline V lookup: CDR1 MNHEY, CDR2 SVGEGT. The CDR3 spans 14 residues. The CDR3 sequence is CASSYSVAKNIQYF. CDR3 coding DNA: TGTGCCAGCAGTTACTCCGTAGCCAAAAACATTCAGTACTTC.

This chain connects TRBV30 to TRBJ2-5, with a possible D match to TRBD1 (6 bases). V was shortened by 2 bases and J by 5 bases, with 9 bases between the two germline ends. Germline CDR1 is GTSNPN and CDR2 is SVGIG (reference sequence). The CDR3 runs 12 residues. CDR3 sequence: CAWSPTGETQYF. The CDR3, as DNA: TGTGCCTGGAGTCCCACAGGGGAGACCCAGTACTTC.

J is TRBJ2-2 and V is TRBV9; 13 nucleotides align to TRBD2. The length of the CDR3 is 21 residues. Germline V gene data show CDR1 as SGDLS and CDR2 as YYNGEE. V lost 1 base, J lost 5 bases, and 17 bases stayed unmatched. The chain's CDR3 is CASSVIPVRTSGRSVTGELFF. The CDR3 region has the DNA TGTGCCAGCAGCGTAATCCCCGTGAGGACTAGCGGGAGAAGCGTAACCGGGGAGCTGTTTTTT.

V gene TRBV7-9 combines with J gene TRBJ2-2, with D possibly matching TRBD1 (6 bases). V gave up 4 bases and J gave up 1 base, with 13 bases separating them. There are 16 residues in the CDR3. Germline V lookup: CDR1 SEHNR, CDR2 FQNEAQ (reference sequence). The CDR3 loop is CASSSTGHMNTGELFF. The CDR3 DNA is TGTGCCAGCAGCTCCACGGGACACATGAACACCGGGGAGCTGTTTTTT.

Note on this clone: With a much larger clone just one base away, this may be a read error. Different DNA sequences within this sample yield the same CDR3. In DNA, the CDR3 is TGTGCCAGCAGCCAGGAACTAGCGAACACCGGGGAGCTGTTTTTT. Its protein product is CASSQELANTGELFF. V usage is TRBV4-2 and J usage is TRBJ2-2, with D possibly TRBD2 on 5 matching bases. The V gene's germline CDR1 is LGHNA and CDR2 YNFKEQ. Trimming removed 3 bases at V and 0 bases at J, with 8 bases between. The CDR3 covers 15 residues.

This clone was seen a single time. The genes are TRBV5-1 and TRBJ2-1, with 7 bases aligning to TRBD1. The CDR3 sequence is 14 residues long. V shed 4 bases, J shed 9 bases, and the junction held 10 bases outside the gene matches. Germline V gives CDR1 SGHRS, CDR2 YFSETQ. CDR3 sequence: CASSQGDTFSEQFF. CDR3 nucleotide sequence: TGCGCCAGCAGCCAGGGGGACACCTTTAGTGAGCAGTTCTTC.

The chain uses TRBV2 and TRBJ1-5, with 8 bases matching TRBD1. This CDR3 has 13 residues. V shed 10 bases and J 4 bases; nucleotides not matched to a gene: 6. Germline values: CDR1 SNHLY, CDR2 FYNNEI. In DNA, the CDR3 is TGTGCCACCAGGGGGCTTCGGAATCAGCCCCAGCATTTT. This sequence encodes CATRGLRNQPQHF.

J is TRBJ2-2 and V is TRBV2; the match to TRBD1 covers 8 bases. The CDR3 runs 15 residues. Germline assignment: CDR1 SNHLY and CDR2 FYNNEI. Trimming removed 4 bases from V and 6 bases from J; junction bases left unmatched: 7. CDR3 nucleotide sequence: TGTGCCAGCAGTGTCCGGACAGGGTCGGCCGGGGAGCTGTTTTTT. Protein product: CASSVRTGSAGELFF.

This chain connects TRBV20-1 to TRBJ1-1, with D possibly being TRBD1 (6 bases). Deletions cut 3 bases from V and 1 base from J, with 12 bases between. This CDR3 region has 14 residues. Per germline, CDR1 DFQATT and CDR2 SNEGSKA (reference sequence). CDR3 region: CSASPGASNTEAFF. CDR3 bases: TGCAGTGCTAGTCCAGGGGCCTCGAACACTGAAGCTTTCTTT.

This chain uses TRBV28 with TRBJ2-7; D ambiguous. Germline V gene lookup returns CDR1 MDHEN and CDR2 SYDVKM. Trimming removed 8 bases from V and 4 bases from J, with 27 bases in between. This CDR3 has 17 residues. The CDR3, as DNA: TGTGCCAGCGGTCCCGTCACTGGGCCTCATTTCATTTACGAGCAGTACTTC. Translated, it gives CASGPVTGPHFIYEQYF.

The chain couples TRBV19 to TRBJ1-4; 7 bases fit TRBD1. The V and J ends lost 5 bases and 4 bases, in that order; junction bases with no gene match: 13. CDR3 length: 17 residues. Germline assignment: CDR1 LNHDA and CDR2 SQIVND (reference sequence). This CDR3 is CASSPRSPDRFNEKLFF. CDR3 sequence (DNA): TGTGCCAGTAGTCCCAGGTCCCCGGACAGGTTTAATGAAAAACTGTTTTTT.

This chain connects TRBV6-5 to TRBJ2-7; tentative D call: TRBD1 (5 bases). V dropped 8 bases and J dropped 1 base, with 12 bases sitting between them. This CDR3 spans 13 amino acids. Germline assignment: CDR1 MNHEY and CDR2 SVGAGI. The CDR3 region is CASGRQSSYEQYF. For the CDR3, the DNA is TGTGCCAGCGGGCGACAGAGTTCCTACGAGCAGTACTTC.